A selection of T cell receptor beta chains follows, all from one sample in a study of control samples from healthy donors and cancer patients. Measured with immunoSEQ multiplex PCR; TCRdb has only the in-frame clones, and not every one. The table includes tens of thousands of clones, less than 90% detected once. The sample was blood. These TCRs come from a woman aged 70-85 years in good health. Both conserved end residues are part of each CDR3. D genes are given only for firm matches. Not all rows give a size; the values are once, few, many and, for expanded clones, a class.

v_gene	d_gene	abundance	j_gene	CDR3nt	CDR3aa
TRBV5-1	-	-	TRBJ2-7	TGCGCCAGCAGCTTGCGAGGGGACGAGCAGTACTTC	CASSLRGDEQYF
TRBV5-4	-	-	TRBJ2-1	TGTGCCAGCAGCTTAGGGGGATTCTACAATGAGCAGTTCTTC	CASSLGGFYNEQFF
TRBV4-3	-	-	TRBJ2-3	TGCGCCAGCAGCCAAGACCCCAGGGGGGGGGCGGGCGCAGATACGCAGTATTTT	CASSQDPRGGAGADTQYF
TRBV9	TRBD2	-	TRBJ2-1	TGTGCCAGCAGCGTAGATCCTAGCGGGGGGGTTAGGAATGAGCAGTTCTTC	CASSVDPSGGVRNEQFF
TRBV5-5	-	-	TRBJ1-2	TGTGCCAGCAGCTTTGAGAGAGGCTATGGCTACACCTTC	CASSFERGYGYTF
TRBV12-5	TRBD1	-	TRBJ1-1	TGTGCTAGTGGCCTGGCCTTGGGGGCTAACAGGGGCGAGAACACTGAAGCTTTCTTT	CASGLALGANRGENTEAFF
TRBV19	TRBD2	-	TRBJ2-3	TGTGCCAGTACTAAACTAGCGGGAGTCTCAGATACGCAGTATTTT	CASTKLAGVSDTQYF
TRBV11-2	TRBD1	few	TRBJ2-1	TGTGCCAGCAGCTTAGGGACAGGGGCGTACAATGAGCAGTTCTTC	CASSLGTGAYNEQFF
TRBV5-1	-	-	TRBJ1-2	TGCGCCAGCAGCTTGGCGGGGCTTAACTATGGCTACACCTTC	CASSLAGLNYGYTF
TRBV9	-	-	TRBJ2-4	TGTGCCAGCAGCGTAGCTTCGACAGAAAACATTCAGTACTTC	CASSVASTENIQYF
TRBV15	-	-	TRBJ2-7	TGTGCCACCCGGGCTCCGAGCTCCTACGAGCAGTACTTC	CATRAPSSYEQYF
TRBV6-5	TRBD1	-	TRBJ1-2	TGTGCCAGCAGCCCCCAGGGGGGAGGCTACACCTTC	CASSPQGGGYTF
TRBV20-1	TRBD2	-	TRBJ2-3	TGCAGTGCAAGTCGGCTAGCGGGGCCAGATACGCAGTATTTT	CSASRLAGPDTQYF
TRBV11-2	TRBD2	-	TRBJ2-5	TGTGCCAGCAGCTCGGGACTAGCGGGGAACCAAGAGACCCAGTACTTC	CASSSGLAGNQETQYF
TRBV5-6	-	-	TRBJ1-2	TGTGCCAGCAGCTTGGTTAGGGAAAGCTACACCTTC	CASSLVRESYTF
TRBV5-1	-	-	TRBJ2-6	TGCGCCAGCGCCCTATCTGGGGCCAACGTCCTGACTTTC	CASALSGANVLTF
TRBV30	-	-	TRBJ2-3	TGTGCCTGGAGTGTACGAGGGATTAGCACAGATACGCAGTATTTT	CAWSVRGISTDTQYF
TRBV5-4	TRBD2	-	TRBJ2-1	TGTGCCAGCAGCTTGAGCGGGAGGATACAAGATGAGCAGTTCTTC	CASSLSGRIQDEQFF
TRBV4-1	-	-	TRBJ1-4	TGCGCCAGCAGCCAAGATAGACGGGAAGGGAGACTCACTAATGAAAAACTGTTTTTT	CASSQDRREGRLTNEKLFF
TRBV11-3	TRBD1	-	TRBJ1-6	TGTGCCAGCAGCGCTACAGGGGATAATTCACCCCTCCACTTT	CASSATGDNSPLHF
TRBV19	TRBD1	-	TRBJ1-5	TGTGCCAGTTTGGGGACAGGGGGCCTTGGCAATCAGCCCCAGCATTTT	CASLGTGGLGNQPQHF
TRBV18	-	-	TRBJ2-7	TGTGCCAGCTCATTATTCCCCCCCAACATGGGGGTAGTGGGAGAGCAGTACTTC	CASSLFPPNMGVVGEQYF
TRBV29-1	-	-	TRBJ1-1	TGCAGCGTCTCCGGACAGCCGGGCACTGAAGCTTTCTTT	CSVSGQPGTEAFF
TRBV14	TRBD1	-	TRBJ1-3	TGTGCCAGCAGCCAAGGACAGGGAAGTTTCTCTGGAAACACCATATATTTT	CASSQGQGSFSGNTIYF
TRBV5-4	TRBD1	-	TRBJ1-2	TGTGCCAGCAGTTCTCACCGGGACAGACACTATGGCTACACCTTC	CASSSHRDRHYGYTF
TRBV4-3	TRBD2	-	TRBJ2-1	TGCGCCAGCAGCCAGGGGGGGAGCTCCTACAATGAGCAGTTCTTC	CASSQGGSSYNEQFF
TRBV6-5	-	-	TRBJ2-7	TGTGCCAGCAACCCTACGCAGGGCCACGAGCAGTACTTC	CASNPTQGHEQYF
TRBV2	-	-	TRBJ2-5	TGTGCCAGCAGCGCCCTGGAGACCCAGTACTTC	CASSALETQYF
TRBV7-8	-	-	TRBJ1-2	TGTGCCAGCAGCTTAGGCAGGCGGGGCCCCCCGGGGGGCTACACCTTC	CASSLGRRGPPGGYTF
TRBV11-3	-	-	TRBJ1-1	TGTGCCAGCAGCTTAGGGGTCGAAGACAGCACTGAAGCTTTCTTT	CASSLGVEDSTEAFF
TRBV28	TRBD2	once	TRBJ2-1	TGTGCCAGCAGCAGCGGGACCGCCAGCTCCTACAATGAGCAGTTCTTC	CASSSGTASSYNEQFF
TRBV3-1/TRBV3-2	TRBD1	few	TRBJ1-4	TGTGCCAGCAGCTACGGACAGGGGGCAACTAATGAAAAACTGTTTTTT	CASSYGQGATNEKLFF
TRBV4-2	-	-	TRBJ1-3	TGTGCCAGCAGCCAGCTATCTACGGGCTCGTTGACTGGAAACACCATATATTTT	CASSQLSTGSLTGNTIYF
TRBV5-1	TRBD1	-	TRBJ2-7	TGCGCCAGCTCCCCGGGACAGGGGATCTACGAGCAGTACTTC	CASSPGQGIYEQYF
TRBV3-1/TRBV3-2	TRBD2	-	TRBJ2-1	TGTGCCAGCAGCCAAGATAGGCTAGCGGGAGAATACGGCTCCTACAATGAGCAGTTCTTC	CASSQDRLAGEYGSYNEQFF
TRBV6-2/TRBV6-3	-	-	TRBJ2-5	TGTGCCAGCAGTTTGGGGCAGGTCAAAGAGACCCAGTACTTC	CASSLGQVKETQYF
TRBV30	-	-	TRBJ1-5	TGCGCCTGGAGTGTACGGGGGCAGCCCCAGCATTTT	CAWSVRGQPQHF
TRBV7-2	-	-	TRBJ2-1	TGTGCCAGCAGCCCCGGAGGCTCCTACAATGAGCAGTTCTTC	CASSPGGSYNEQFF
TRBV18	-	-	TRBJ1-2	TGTGCCAGCTCACCGTTAGAGGCGGAGGGCTACACCTTC	CASSPLEAEGYTF
TRBV2	-	-	TRBJ1-1	TGTGCCAGGACACGAGGGGGTGGGGTGACTGAAGCTTTCTTT	CARTRGGGVTEAFF
TRBV11-2	-	-	TRBJ1-3	TGTGCCAGCAGCTTGGGACCTCAGAGCTCTGGAAACACCATATATTTT	CASSLGPQSSGNTIYF
TRBV19	-	-	TRBJ1-1	TGTGCCAGTAGTGCTCCTACCCTCACTGAAGCTTTCTTT	CASSAPTLTEAFF
TRBV5-4	-	few	TRBJ2-3	TGTGCCAGCACCGGGGGTGCTAGCCGGGGGGATACGCAGTATTTT	CASTGGASRGDTQYF
TRBV2	-	-	TRBJ1-5	TGTGCCAGCAGGAGGGACCCCAGCAATCAGCCCCAGCATTTT	CASRRDPSNQPQHF
TRBV5-5	-	-	TRBJ2-5	TGTGCCAGCAGCTTGGGGGACGGCCGCAGGGAGACCCAGTACTTC	CASSLGDGRRETQYF
TRBV6-6	TRBD1	-	TRBJ1-3	TGTGCCAGCAGTGGGACAGAGGCAGAATACCGAAACACCATATATTTT	CASSGTEAEYRNTIYF
TRBV6-5	-	-	TRBJ1-1	TGTGCCAGCACCGAGAGGAGGGGACCCACTGAAGCTTTCTTT	CASTERRGPTEAFF
TRBV6-5	-	-	TRBJ2-2	TGTGCCAGCAGAAAGGACGGAGGAAACACCGGGGAGCTGTTTTTT	CASRKDGGNTGELFF
TRBV12-3/TRBV12-4	-	-	TRBJ2-1	TGTGCCAGCAGTTTTATGGACAATGAGCAGTTCTTC	CASSFMDNEQFF
TRBV2	-	-	TRBJ2-2	TGTGCCAGCAGGGAAGGCACCGGGGAGCTGTTTTTT	CASREGTGELFF
TRBV5-1	-	-	TRBJ2-7	TGCGCCAGCAGCCCGGGCCCTGAAGCTCCCAGGAGGTGGTTC	CASSPGPEAPRRWF
TRBV9	-	-	TRBJ1-2	TGTGCCAGCAGCGCCAGGGCGAACTATGGCTACACCTTC	CASSARANYGYTF
TRBV3-1/TRBV3-2	TRBD2	-	TRBJ2-5	TGTGCCAGCAGCCAACCAGGACTAGCGGGGTTACAGTACTTC	CASSQPGLAGLQYF
TRBV6-4	-	once	TRBJ2-3	TGTGCCAGCAGTGAATCAGGAGCAGATACGCAGTATTTT	CASSESGADTQYF
TRBV18	-	-	TRBJ1-1	TGTGCCAGCACCCTCAGTTACACTGAAGCTTTCTTT	CASTLSYTEAFF
TRBV5-1	TRBD1	-	TRBJ1-6	TGCGCCAGCGGACCGGACAGGGAGAATTCACCCCTCCACTTT	CASGPDRENSPLHF
TRBV3-1/TRBV3-2	TRBD2	-	TRBJ2-1	TGTGCCAGCAGCCAAGACCAACGGACTAGCGGGAGGGGCGCGAATGAGCAGTTCTTC	CASSQDQRTSGRGANEQFF